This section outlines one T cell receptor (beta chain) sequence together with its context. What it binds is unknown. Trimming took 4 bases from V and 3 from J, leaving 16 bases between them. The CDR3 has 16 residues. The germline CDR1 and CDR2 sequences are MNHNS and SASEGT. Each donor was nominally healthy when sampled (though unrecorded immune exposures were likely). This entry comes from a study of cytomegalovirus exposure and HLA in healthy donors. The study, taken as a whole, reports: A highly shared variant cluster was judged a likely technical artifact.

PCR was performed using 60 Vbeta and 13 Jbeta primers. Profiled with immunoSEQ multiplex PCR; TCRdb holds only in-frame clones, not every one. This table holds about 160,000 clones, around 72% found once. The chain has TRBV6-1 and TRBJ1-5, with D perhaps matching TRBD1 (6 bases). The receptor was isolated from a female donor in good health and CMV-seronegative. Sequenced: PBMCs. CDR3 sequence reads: CASSAIHAGVNQPQHF. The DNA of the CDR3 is TGTGCCAGCAGTGCCATCCACGCAGGGGTCAATCAGCCCCAGCATTTT.